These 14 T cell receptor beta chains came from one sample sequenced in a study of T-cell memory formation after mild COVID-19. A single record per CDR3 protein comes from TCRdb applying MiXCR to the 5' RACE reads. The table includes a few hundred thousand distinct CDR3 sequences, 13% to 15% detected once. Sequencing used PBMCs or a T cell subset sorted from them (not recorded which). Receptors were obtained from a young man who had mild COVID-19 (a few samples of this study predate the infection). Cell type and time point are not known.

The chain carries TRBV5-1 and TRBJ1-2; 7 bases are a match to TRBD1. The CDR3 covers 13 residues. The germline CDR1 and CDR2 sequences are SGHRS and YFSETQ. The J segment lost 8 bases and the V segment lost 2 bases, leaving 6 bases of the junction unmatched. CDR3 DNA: TGCGCCAGCAGCTTCACAGGGGAGAGAGGCTACACCTTC. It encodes CASSFTGERGYTF.

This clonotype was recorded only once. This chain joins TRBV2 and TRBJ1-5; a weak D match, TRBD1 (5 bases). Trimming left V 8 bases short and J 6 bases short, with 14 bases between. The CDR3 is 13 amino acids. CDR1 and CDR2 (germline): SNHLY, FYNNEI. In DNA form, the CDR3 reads TGTGCCAGCGGGGCAGGGTCCTTTCAGCCCCAGCATTTT. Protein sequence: CASGAGSFQPQHF.

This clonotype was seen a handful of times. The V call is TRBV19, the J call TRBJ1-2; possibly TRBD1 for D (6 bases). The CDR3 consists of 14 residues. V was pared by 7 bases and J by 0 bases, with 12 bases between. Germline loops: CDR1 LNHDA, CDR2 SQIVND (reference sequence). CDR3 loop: CASIQDSTNYGYTF. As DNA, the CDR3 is TGTGCCAGTATCCAGGACAGTACTAACTATGGCTACACCTTC.

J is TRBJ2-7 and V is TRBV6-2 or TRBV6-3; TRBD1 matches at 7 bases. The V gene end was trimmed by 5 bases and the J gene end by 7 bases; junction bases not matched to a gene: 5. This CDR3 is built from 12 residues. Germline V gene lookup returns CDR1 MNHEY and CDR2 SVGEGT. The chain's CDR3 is CASSQTGPEQYF. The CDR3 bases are TGTGCCAGCAGTCAGACAGGGCCGGAGCAGTACTTC.

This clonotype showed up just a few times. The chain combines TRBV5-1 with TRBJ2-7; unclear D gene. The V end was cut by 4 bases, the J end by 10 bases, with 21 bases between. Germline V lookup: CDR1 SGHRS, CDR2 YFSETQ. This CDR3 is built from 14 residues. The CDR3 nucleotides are TGCGCCAGCAGCCTGGACCCTGATACGGGCGTCCAGTACTTC. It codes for CASSLDPDTGVQYF.

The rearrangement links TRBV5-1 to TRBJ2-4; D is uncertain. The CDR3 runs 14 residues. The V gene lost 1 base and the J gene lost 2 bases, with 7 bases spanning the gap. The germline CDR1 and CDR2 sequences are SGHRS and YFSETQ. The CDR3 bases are TGCGCCAGCAGCTTGTCAGTGTCCAAAAACATTCAGTACTTC. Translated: CASSLSVSKNIQYF.

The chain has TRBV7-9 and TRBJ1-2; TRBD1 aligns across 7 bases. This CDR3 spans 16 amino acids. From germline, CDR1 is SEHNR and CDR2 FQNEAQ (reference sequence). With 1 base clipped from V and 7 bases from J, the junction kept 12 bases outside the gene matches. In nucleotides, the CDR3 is TGTGCCAGCAGCTTAGTAGTGAAAGGGGGCCTGGTTGGCTACACCTTC. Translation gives CASSLVVKGGLVGYTF. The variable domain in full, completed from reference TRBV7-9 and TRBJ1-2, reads DTGVSQNPRHKITKRGQNVTFRCDPISEHNRLYWYRQTLGQGPEFLTYFQNEAQLEKSRLLSDRFSAERPKGSFSTLEIQRTEQGDSAMYLCASSLVVKGGLVGYTFGSGTRLTVV.

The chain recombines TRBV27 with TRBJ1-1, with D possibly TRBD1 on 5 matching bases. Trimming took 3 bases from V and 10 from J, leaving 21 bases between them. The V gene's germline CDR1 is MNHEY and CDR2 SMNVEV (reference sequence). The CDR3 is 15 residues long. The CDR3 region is CASSFRDGASVGAFF. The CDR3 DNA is TGTGCCAGCAGTTTCCGGGACGGGGCTAGTGTGGGAGCTTTCTTT.

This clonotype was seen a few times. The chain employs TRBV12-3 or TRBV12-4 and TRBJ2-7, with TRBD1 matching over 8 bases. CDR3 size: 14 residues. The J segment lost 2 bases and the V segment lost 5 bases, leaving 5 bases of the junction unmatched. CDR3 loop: CASSKGQGAYEQYV. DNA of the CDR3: TGTGCCAGCAGTAAAGGACAGGGCGCCTACGAGCAGTACGTC.

Here the CDR3 reads CASSFQATYNEQFF. As DNA, the CDR3 is TGTGCCAGCAGCTTTCAGGCAACTTACAATGAGCAGTTCTTC. The rearrangement joins TRBV7-3 to TRBJ2-1; D not resolved. The CDR3 is 14 residues long. V lost 3 bases and J 4 bases, leaving 10 bases between the germline ends. CDR1 and CDR2 from the germline V gene are SGHTA and FQGTGA. The whole variable domain, remainder taken from reference TRBV7-3 and TRBJ2-1, is GAGVSQTPSNKVTEKGKYVELRCDPISGHTALYWYRQSLGQGPEFLIYFQGTGAADDSGLPNDRFFAVRPEGSVSTLKIQRTERGDSAVYLCASSFQATYNEQFFGPGTRLTVL.

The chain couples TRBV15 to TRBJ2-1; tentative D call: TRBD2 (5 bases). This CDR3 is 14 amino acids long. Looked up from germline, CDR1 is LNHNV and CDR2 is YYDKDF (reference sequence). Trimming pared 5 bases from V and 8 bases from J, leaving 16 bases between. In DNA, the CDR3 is TGTGCCACCAGCTCAGCTGGCGGGTTGGATGAGCAGTTCTTC. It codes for CATSSAGGLDEQFF.

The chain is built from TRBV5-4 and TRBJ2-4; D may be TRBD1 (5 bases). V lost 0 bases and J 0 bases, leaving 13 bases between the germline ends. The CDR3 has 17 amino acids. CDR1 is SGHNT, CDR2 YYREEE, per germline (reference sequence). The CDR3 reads CASSLAQTGLAKNIQYF. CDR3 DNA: TGTGCCAGCAGCTTGGCCCAAACAGGCCTAGCCAAAAACATTCAGTACTTC.

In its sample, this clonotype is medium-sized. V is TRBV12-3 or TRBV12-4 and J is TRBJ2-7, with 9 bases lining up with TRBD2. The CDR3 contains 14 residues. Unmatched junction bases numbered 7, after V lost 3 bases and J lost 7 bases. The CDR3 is CASSFGGGAGEQYF. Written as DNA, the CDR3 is TGTGCCAGCAGTTTTGGCGGGGGGGCCGGTGAGCAGTACTTC.

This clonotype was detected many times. CDR3 in DNA: TGCGCCAGCAGCTTGGCGGCGGGGGGGTTTGGCATTCAGTACTTC. Its translation is CASSLAAGGFGIQYF. The J gene is TRBJ2-4, the V gene TRBV5-1, with 9 positions matching TRBD2. The CDR3 contains 15 residues. Germline V CDR1 and CDR2: SGHRS, YFSETQ. V was pared by 0 bases and J by 9 bases, with 7 bases of the junction left unmatched.